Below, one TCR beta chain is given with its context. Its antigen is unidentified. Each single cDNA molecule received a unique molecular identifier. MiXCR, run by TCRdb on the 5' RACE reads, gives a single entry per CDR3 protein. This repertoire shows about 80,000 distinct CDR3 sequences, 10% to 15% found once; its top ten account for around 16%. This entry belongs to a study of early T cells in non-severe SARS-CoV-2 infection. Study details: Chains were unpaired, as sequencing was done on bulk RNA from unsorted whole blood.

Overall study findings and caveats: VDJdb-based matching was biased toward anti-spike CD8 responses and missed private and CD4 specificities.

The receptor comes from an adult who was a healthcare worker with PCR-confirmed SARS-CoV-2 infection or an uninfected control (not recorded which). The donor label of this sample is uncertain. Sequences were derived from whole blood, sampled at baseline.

CDR3 nucleotides: TGTGCCAGCAGCGAGAGCGGGGGCCCTGGGGGTACGCAGTATTTT. Protein sequence: CASSESGGPGGTQYF. The V and J genes are TRBV9 and TRBJ2-3, with 8 nucleotides matching TRBD2. Germline CDR1 SGDLS, CDR2 YYNGEE. V lost 3 bases and J lost 8; bases outside the gene matches: 11. The CDR3 has 15 residues.